This section outlines one T cell receptor beta chain sequence together with its context. Its antigen is not known. The source of the sample is a study of OX40 agonist ivuxolimab in advanced cancers. Study observations and caveats: Dose levels from 0.1 to 3.0 mg/kg saw CD4+ and CD8+ blood T cells expand clonally by week 6. Expanded peripheral T-cell antigen specificity went undetermined. Clonal expansion in partial responders at 0.1-3.0 mg/kg ranked among the lowest.

The CDR3 loop spans 14 amino acids. Looked up from germline, CDR1 is SQVTM and CDR2 is ANQGSEA. The V and J ends lost 7 bases and 6 bases, in that order; junction bases with no gene match: 14. The repertoire was sequenced with immunoSEQ multiplex PCR; TCRdb's copy has only in-frame clones and lacks some. This sample has tens of thousands of clones, with around 88% found just once. The chain carries TRBV29-1 and TRBJ1-1; TRBD1 aligns across 7 bases. Specimen: CD4+ or CD8+ T cells sorted from blood, collected in a trial of the OX40 agonist ivuxolimab. The receptor was derived from an adult with an advanced solid tumor such as melanoma, head and neck, liver or kidney cancer. CDR3 sequence (DNA): TGCAGCGGCGAACCCACCCAAGGGACAGCTGAAGCTTTCTTT. Amino acid sequence: CSGEPTQGTAEAFF.